This TCR beta chain was identified in a study of shared clonotypes between healthy human individuals. The protocol was immunoSEQ multiplex PCR, while the TCRdb copy is restricted to in-frame clones and leaves out a portion. The data contain more than 500,000 clones, roughly 95% of them singletons. This clone has only one observation. In germline, CDR1 is SGHRS, CDR2 YFSETQ. V was shortened by 3 bases and J by 6 bases, with 16 bases between the two germline ends. CDR3 length: 14 amino acids. The V call is TRBV5-1, the J call TRBJ2-7; possible D gene TRBD2, 5 bases. Sequencing input: naive CD4+ T cells sorted from blood. As for subset: CD45RA+ positively selected. This clonotype originated in a woman aged 30 to 39 in good health. CDR3 nucleotides: TGCGCCAGCAGCTCCACTCCCGAGGGTGGCGAGCAGTACTTC. It translates to CASSSTPEGGEQYF. Together with reference TRBV5-1 and TRBJ2-7, the CDR3 gives the full variable domain: KAGVTQTPRYLIKTRGQQVTLSCSPISGHRSVSWYQQTPGQGLQFLFEYFSETQRNKGNFPGRFSGRQFSNSRSEMNVSTLELGDSALYLCASSSTPEGGEQYFGPGTRLTVT.